One and the same sample provided the 28 T cell receptor beta chains below, sequenced in a study of T-cell memory formation after mild COVID-19. MiXCR was run by TCRdb on the 5' RACE reads, yielding one entry per CDR3 protein. The table shows about 620,000 distinct CDR3 sequences, with 15% to 20% occurring only once. Specimen: PBMCs or a T cell subset sorted from them (not recorded which). The receptors were gathered from an adult woman who had mild COVID-19 (a few samples of this study predate the infection). Cell type and time point are not known.

The sample holds a few counts of this clonotype. This chain connects TRBV5-6 to TRBJ1-4; no firm D call. CDR3 length: 15 amino acids. Trimming removed 1 base from V and 4 bases from J, with 11 bases in between. Germline V gives CDR1 SGHDT, CDR2 YYEEEE. This chain's CDR3 is CASSLKGSFNEKLFF. In nucleotides, the CDR3 is TGTGCCAGCAGCTTGAAGGGATCCTTTAATGAAAAACTGTTTTTT.

The chain employs TRBV21-1 and TRBJ1-2; the table's D call of TRBD1 was not tested on the DNA. TRBV21-1 is deemed a pseudogene. The CDR3 runs 12 residues. The CDR3 is CASTQTGKGYTF. CDR3 in DNA: TGTGCCAGCACGCAGACAGGGAAAGGCTACACCTTC.

This rearrangement joins TRBV20-1 to TRBJ2-7; D is undetermined. The CDR3 sequence is 11 residues long. V lost 6 bases, J lost 6 bases, and 12 bases lay in between. Germline values: CDR1 DFQATT, CDR2 SNEGSKA (reference sequence). The CDR3, as DNA: TGCAGTGCCGGACGGGCGGCCGAGCAGTACTTC. Translation: CSAGRAAEQYF.

In its sample, this clonotype was seen a few times. This chain links TRBV6-2 or TRBV6-3 with TRBJ1-1, with D perhaps TRBD1 (5 bases). This CDR3 contains 18 residues. V lost 2 bases and J lost 0, with 19 bases in between. Germline CDR1 is MNHEY and CDR2 is SVGEGT. CDR3 bases: TGTGCCAGCAGTTACCGCCTGGACACTCCGGCGGTGAACACTGAAGCTTTCTTT. As protein: CASSYRLDTPAVNTEAFF.

This chain links TRBV19 with TRBJ2-2, with D perhaps assigned TRBD1 or TRBD2 (5 bases each). Trimming took 5 bases from V and 3 from J, leaving 10 bases between them. In germline, CDR1 is LNHDA, CDR2 SQIVND (reference sequence). CDR3 length equals 14 residues. The CDR3 DNA reads as TGTGCCAGTAGTGAGGGGCGTCACACCGGGGAGCTGTTTTTT. Its translation is CASSEGRHTGELFF.

J is TRBJ2-4 and V is TRBV5-1, with unresolved D. V was clipped by 4 bases and J by 6 bases, with 14 bases between them. This CDR3 has 14 amino acids. CDR1 is SGHRS, CDR2 YFSETQ, per germline. The CDR3 is CASSTTGPLNIQYF. The CDR3 DNA is TGCGCCAGCAGCACGACTGGGCCCCTAAACATTCAGTACTTC.

This clonotype was detected only a few times. The chain carries TRBV27 and TRBJ1-6; 9 positions match TRBD1. The junction had 6 bases not matched to a gene; V was cut back by 6 bases and J by 9 bases. There are 14 residues in the CDR3. Germline lookup yields CDR1 MNHEY and CDR2 SMNVEV (reference sequence). The DNA of the CDR3 is TGTGCCAGCAGCAGGGACAGGGTTGCTTCACCCCTCCACTTT. The encoded protein is CASSRDRVASPLHF.

The chain combines TRBV6-5 with TRBJ1-3, with D hard to call. Trimming left V 5 bases short and J 0 bases short, with 11 bases between. CDR1 is MNHEY and CDR2 is SVGAGI in the germline V gene. This CDR3 is built from 15 residues. This CDR3 is CASSLWWGSGNTIYF. The CDR3 DNA is TGTGCCAGCAGTCTTTGGTGGGGCTCTGGAAACACCATATATTTT.

A few counts support this clonotype. V usage is TRBV7-3 and J usage is TRBJ2-1, with D hard to call. Trimming shortened V by 3 bases and J by 0 bases, and 12 bases separated the two germline ends. This CDR3 is built from 16 residues. Germline V gene sequence: CDR1 SGHTA, CDR2 FQGTGA. CDR3 sequence reads: CASSLSGESSYNEQFF. CDR3 DNA: TGTGCCAGCAGCTTGTCCGGAGAGAGCTCCTACAATGAGCAGTTCTTC.

This clonotype was seen a handful of times. The CDR3 spells CASSISGSSYEQYF. The CDR3 DNA reads TGTGCCAGCAGCATTAGCGGAAGCTCCTACGAGCAGTACTTC. V is TRBV7-9 and J is TRBJ2-7; D might be TRBD2 (6 bases). Trimming took off 5 bases at V and 0 bases at J, with 11 bases between the two ends. The CDR3 loop spans 14 amino acids. CDR1 SEHNR and CDR2 FQNEAQ come from the germline V gene (reference sequence).

The chain recombines TRBV7-9 with TRBJ1-1; no clear D gene. V lost 5 bases to trimming and J lost 6 bases, with 16 bases between them. CDR1 and CDR2 (germline): SEHNR, FQNEAQ (reference sequence). CDR3 length equals 14 residues. CDR3 amino acids: CASSPRKPHPEAFF. Here the CDR3 DNA reads TGTGCCAGCAGCCCGCGAAAACCCCACCCTGAAGCTTTCTTT.

This clonotype was seen a few times. The chain uses TRBV6-5 and TRBJ1-2; D is perhaps TRBD1 (5 bases). The CDR3 runs to 14 residues. Trimming removed 0 bases from V and 8 bases from J, with 13 bases in between. Per germline, CDR1 MNHEY and CDR2 SVGAGI. The CDR3 nucleotides read TGTGCCAGCAGTTACTCCACCCGGGGGGACGGCTACACCTTC. Amino acid sequence: CASSYSTRGDGYTF.

This clonotype was counted between two and nine times. The chain combines TRBV3-1 with TRBJ2-3, with 9 positions matching TRBD2. Trimming cost V 0 bases and J 4 bases; bases outside gene matches: 5. The CDR3 loop spans 16 amino acids. The germline CDR1 and CDR2 sequences are LGHDT and YNNKEL (reference sequence). CDR3 protein: CASSQDQAGGADTQYF. Written as DNA, the CDR3 is TGTGCCAGCAGCCAAGATCAAGCGGGGGGCGCAGATACGCAGTATTTT.

The rearrangement uses TRBV7-9 and TRBJ2-7; the match to TRBD2 covers 7 bases. V shed 5 bases, J shed 4 bases, and the junction held 8 bases outside the gene matches. The CDR3 is 14 residues long. Germline CDR1 reads SEHNR; CDR2 reads FQNEAQ (reference sequence). The CDR3 region is CASSLSGILYEQYF. CDR3 DNA: TGTGCCAGCAGCCTAAGCGGGATACTATACGAGCAGTACTTC.

V gene TRBV15 combines with J gene TRBJ2-3, with D perhaps matching TRBD1 or TRBD2 (6 bases each). V dropped 2 bases and J dropped 0 bases, with 12 bases sitting between them. Germline V gene lookup returns CDR1 LNHNV and CDR2 YYDKDF (reference sequence). CDR3 length: 16 amino acids. CDR3: CATSRYGGRSTDTQYF. The CDR3 nucleotides read TGTGCCACCAGCAGATACGGGGGCCGTAGCACAGATACGCAGTATTTT.

The table lists this clonotype with a few counts. The chain joins TRBV6-6 to TRBJ1-3; 8 bases align to TRBD1. CDR3 length equals 14 residues. V was pared by 6 bases and J by 9 bases, with 10 bases of the junction left unmatched. Germline V gene sequence: CDR1 MNHNY, CDR2 SVGAGI (reference sequence). The chain's CDR3 is CASRDTGQGSTIYF. CDR3 coding DNA: TGTGCCAGCAGGGATACCGGACAGGGCAGCACCATATATTTT.

This clonotype was detected a few times. The chain couples TRBV29-1 to TRBJ2-2; perhaps TRBD1 as D (5 bases). CDR3 size: 12 residues. Germline CDR1 is SQVTM and CDR2 is ANQGSEA. The germline V and J ends were trimmed by 6 bases and 7 bases, with 12 bases remaining between them. The CDR3: CSVPQGGGELFF. CDR3 DNA sequence: TGCAGCGTCCCGCAGGGCGGCGGGGAGCTGTTTTTT.

The rearrangement joins TRBV27 to TRBJ2-7; D gene unclear. Between the trimmed V and J ends, which lost 8 bases and 2 bases, there was a span of 10 bases. This CDR3 has 12 amino acids. Germline V lookup: CDR1 MNHEY, CDR2 SMNVEV (reference sequence). CDR3: CASGKDTYEQYF. CDR3 nucleotides: TGTGCCAGCGGCAAGGATACCTACGAGCAGTACTTC.

This rearrangement joins TRBV30 to TRBJ2-7; D perhaps matches TRBD2 (5 bases). CDR3 length: 13 residues. CDR1 GTSNPN and CDR2 SVGIG come from the germline V gene (reference sequence). Trimming left V 5 bases short and J 5 bases short, with 16 bases between. CDR3 coding DNA: TGTGCCTGGGGCGGTGAGGGAAGGAACGAGCAGTACTTC. Translating it yields CAWGGEGRNEQYF.

This clonotype was observed a few times. This chain joins TRBV4-2 and TRBJ2-1; no firm D call. The CDR3 totals 17 residues. Trimming removed 3 bases from V and 8 bases from J, with 23 bases in between. Germline V lookup: CDR1 LGHNA, CDR2 YNFKEQ. The CDR3 loop reads CASSQAHSQPTYDEQFF. As DNA, the CDR3 is TGTGCCAGCAGCCAGGCCCACTCCCAACCCACATACGATGAGCAGTTCTTC.

This chain connects TRBV7-9 to TRBJ1-2; 8 nucleotides match TRBD1. The CDR3 runs to 13 residues. V was clipped by 1 base and J by 7 bases; unmatched bases: 2. CDR1 and CDR2 (germline): SEHNR, FQNEAQ (reference sequence). CDR3 DNA: TGTGCCAGCAGCTTAGGGACAGGGATTGGCTACACCTTC. Protein product: CASSLGTGIGYTF.

The V gene is TRBV7-6, the J gene TRBJ2-1, with TRBD1 matching over 7 bases. V lost 4 bases to trimming and J lost 6 bases; unmatched junction nucleotides: 6. CDR3 length: 14 amino acids. CDR1 is SGHVS and CDR2 is FNYEAQ in the germline V gene. The CDR3 nucleotides are TGTGCCAGCAGCTCCAGCTCAGGGGGCAATGAGCAGTTCTTC. It codes for CASSSSSGGNEQFF.

This clonotype has more than one count but fewer than ten. The chain has TRBV5-1 and TRBJ2-2; D may be TRBD2 (6 bases). This CDR3 contains 16 residues. Germline V gene lookup returns CDR1 SGHRS and CDR2 YFSETQ. Trimming shortened V by 6 bases and J by 3 bases, and 18 bases separated the two germline ends. CDR3 amino acids: CASKWIGGDYTGELFF. CDR3 bases: TGCGCCAGCAAGTGGATCGGCGGGGATTACACCGGGGAGCTGTTTTTT.

The genes are TRBV11-3 and TRBJ2-2; D perhaps matches TRBD2 (6 bases). Germline V gene lookup returns CDR1 SGHNT and CDR2 YENEEA. This CDR3 region has 16 residues. The V end lost 5 bases, the J end lost 0 bases, and 13 bases lay between the germline ends. The CDR3 reads CASSRGGSTNTGELFF. The CDR3 coding sequence is TGTGCCAGCAGCCGTGGGGGGTCGACGAACACCGGGGAGCTGTTTTTT.

This clonotype came up a few times. V is TRBV24-1 and J is TRBJ2-1, with D perhaps TRBD2 (7 bases). V was cut by 6 bases and J by 5 bases, with 16 bases left in between. CDR1 is KGHDR and CDR2 is SFDVKD in the germline V gene. The CDR3 contains 15 residues. In DNA form, the CDR3 reads TGTGCCACCAGTAGTAGAGGGGGGGCCAACAATGAGCAGTTCTTC. As protein: CATSSRGGANNEQFF.

This clonotype was seen a handful of times. The DNA for the CDR3 is TGTGCCACCAGTGACTATTGGGACAGGGGGACAGATACGCAGTATTTT. Translation: CATSDYWDRGTDTQYF. The V call is TRBV24-1, the J call TRBJ2-3; TRBD1 aligns across 11 bases. Germline V lookup: CDR1 KGHDR, CDR2 SFDVKD. Germline trimming cut 4 bases from V and 3 bases from J; bases unmatched to any gene: 5. CDR3 length equals 16 residues.

V gene TRBV30 combines with J gene TRBJ2-7; D is undetermined. Trimming stripped 4 bases from V and 3 bases from J, with 19 bases between. Germline V gene lookup returns CDR1 GTSNPN and CDR2 SVGIG (reference sequence). This CDR3 region has 15 residues. Here the CDR3 reads CAWTYPSEIVYEQYF. The CDR3 nucleotides are TGTGCCTGGACATACCCAAGCGAGATAGTCTACGAGCAGTACTTC.

The sample holds a few counts of this clonotype. The chain couples TRBV9 to TRBJ2-3; D is unresolved. The CDR3 covers 13 residues. V was shortened by 0 bases and J by 1 base, with 3 bases between the two germline ends. CDR1 and CDR2 (germline): SGDLS, YYNGEE. Here the CDR3 reads CASSVAGTDTQYF. The CDR3 bases are TGTGCCAGCAGCGTAGCTGGCACAGATACGCAGTATTTT.